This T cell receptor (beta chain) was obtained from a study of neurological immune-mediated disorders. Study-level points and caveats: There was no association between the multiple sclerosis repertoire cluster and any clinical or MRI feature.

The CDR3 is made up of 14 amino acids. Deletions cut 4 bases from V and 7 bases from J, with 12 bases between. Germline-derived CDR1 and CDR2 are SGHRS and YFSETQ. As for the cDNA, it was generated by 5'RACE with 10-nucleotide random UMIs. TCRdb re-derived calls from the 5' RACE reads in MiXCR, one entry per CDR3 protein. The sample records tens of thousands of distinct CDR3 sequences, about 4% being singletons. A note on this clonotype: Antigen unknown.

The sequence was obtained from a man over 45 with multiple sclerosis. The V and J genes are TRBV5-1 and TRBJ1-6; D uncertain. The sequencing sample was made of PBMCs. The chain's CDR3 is CASSTRRSNSPLHF. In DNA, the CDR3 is TGCGCCAGCAGCACTAGGAGGTCCAATTCACCCCTCCACTTT.